Listed below are T cell receptor beta chains from one sample, sequenced in a study of regulatory T cells in long-lasting Graves disease. TCRdb recomputed calls from the multiplex PCR reads with MiXCR, one row per CDR3 protein. Altogether about 540,000 distinct CDR3 sequences are present, roughly 13% being singletons, with the ten largest covering under 10%. These records were also assigned to another study, of T cells in Graves' hyperthyroidism and ophthalmopathy.

Sample: peripheral blood mononuclear cells (PBMCs), taken at new diagnosis, from a patient treated with antithyroid drugs. All receptors come from a man aged 25-40 years with Graves disease. Both conserved end residues are part of each CDR3. A D gene is named only where the DNA matches it firmly. Size is stated for part of the rows, as once, few or many counts, or as a class when the clone is expanded.

V gene,D gene,clone size,J gene,CDR3 protein,CDR3 DNA
TRBV5-1,TRBD1,many,TRBJ1-3,CASSLDRGRGNTIYF,TGCGCCAGCAGCCTCGACAGGGGTAGAGGAAACACCATATATTTT
TRBV19,TRBD1,-,TRBJ2-7,CASSVMGQGAYEQYF,TGTGCCAGTAGTGTGATGGGACAGGGGGCCTACGAGCAGTACTTC
TRBV5-8,TRBD1,many,TRBJ1-2,CASSLGGTENYGYTF,TGCGCCAGCAGCTTGGGAGGGACAGAGAACTATGGCTACACCTTC
TRBV29-1,TRBD1,-,TRBJ1-4,CSVVRDRDNEKLFF,TGCAGCGTTGTAAGGGACAGGGACAATGAAAAACTGTTTTTT
TRBV20-1,TRBD2,-,TRBJ2-3,CSGGRGGDTQYF,TGCAGTGGGGGGAGGGGAGGAGATACGCAGTATTTT
TRBV15,-,few,TRBJ1-5,CATSRTVYLGYPFIGSNQPQHF,TGTGCCACCAGCAGGACAGTTTATTTAGGTTACCCGTTTATTGGTAGCAATCAGCCCCAGCATTTT
TRBV4-1,-,-,TRBJ2-6,CASSQDRTGVLTF,TGCGCCAGCAGCCAAGATAGGACGGGGGTCCTGACTTTC
TRBV12-3/TRBV12-4,-,many,TRBJ2-5,CASSFAGMGTQYF,TGTGCCAGCAGTTTCGCAGGGATGGGGACCCAGTACTTC
TRBV14,TRBD2,many,TRBJ2-1,CASSRAGGRYNEQFF,TGTGCCAGCAGTCGCGCCGGCGGGAGGTACAATGAGCAGTTCTTC
TRBV3-1,-,few,TRBJ1-6,CASSQDWGEAALHF,TGTGCCAGCAGCCAAGATTGGGGGGAGGCGGCCCTCCACTTT
TRBV6-1,-,many,TRBJ1-2,CASSESLHNYGYTF,TGTGCCAGCAGTGAAAGTTTGCACAACTATGGCTACACCTTC
TRBV12-3/TRBV12-4,TRBD2,many,TRBJ2-2,CASSPTSASNTGELFF,TGTGCCAGCAGTCCGACTAGCGCATCGAACACCGGGGAGCTGTTTTTT
TRBV9,-,many,TRBJ2-5,CASSVGEGEAETQYF,TGTGCCAGCAGCGTAGGGGAAGGTGAGGCAGAGACCCAGTACTTC
TRBV11-2,TRBD2,-,TRBJ2-7,CASSQRTSGGSYEQYF,TGCGCCAGCAGCCAACGGACTAGCGGGGGTTCCTACGAGCAGTACTTC
TRBV14,TRBD1,few,TRBJ1-5,CASMIDRAFSNQPQHF,TGTGCCAGCATGATCGACAGGGCCTTTAGCAATCAGCCCCAGCATTTT
TRBV18,TRBD2,many,TRBJ2-3,CASSPSNGRTRDTQYF,TGTGCCAGCTCACCATCTAACGGGAGGACGAGAGATACGCAGTATTTT
TRBV20-1,-,few,TRBJ2-3,CSADPGRSRDTQYF,TGCAGTGCTGATCCGGGGAGGAGCCGAGATACGCAGTATTTT
TRBV2,TRBD1,few,TRBJ1-5,CASTLTGYQPQHF,TGTGCCAGCACTCTGACAGGGTATCAGCCCCAGCATTTT
TRBV3-1,TRBD2,-,TRBJ2-7,CASSTLADEQYF,TGTGCCAGCAGCACACTAGCGGACGAGCAGTACTTC
TRBV5-1,-,many,TRBJ1-1,CASSLVPGSDEAFF,TGCGCCAGCAGCTTGGTCCCAGGGTCCGATGAAGCTTTCTTT
TRBV18,-,many,TRBJ2-7,CASSSGNNYEQYF,TGTGCCAGCTCATCAGGGAACAACTACGAGCAGTACTTC
TRBV20-1,-,many,TRBJ2-5,CSATGLQETQYF,TGCAGTGCTACAGGTCTCCAAGAGACCCAGTACTTC
TRBV18,-,few,TRBJ2-2,CASSPTSWIGELFF,TGTGCCAGCTCACCAACGAGCTGGATCGGGGAGCTGTTTTTT
TRBV2,TRBD2,many,TRBJ2-3,CASRATSGSPSDTQYF,TGTGCCAGCAGAGCAACTAGCGGGAGTCCTTCAGATACGCAGTATTTT
TRBV18,-,few,TRBJ2-7,CASSFGQQYEQYF,TGTGCCAGCTCATTCGGACAGCAGTACGAGCAGTACTTC
TRBV20-1,-,many,TRBJ2-7,CSARGRSGQTYEQYF,TGCAGTGCTAGGGGCCGCAGCGGTCAAACCTACGAGCAGTACTTC
TRBV3-1,TRBD2,-,TRBJ2-5,CASSQSRSGTVQETQYF,TGTGCCAGCAGCCAGAGCCGTAGCGGGACCGTGCAAGAGACCCAGTACTTC
TRBV20-1,TRBD1,many,TRBJ1-5,CSARQGEQPQHF,TGCAGTGCTCGACAGGGGGAGCAGCCCCAGCATTTT
TRBV5-4,TRBD2,few,TRBJ2-1,CASSSPSGTYNEQFF,TGTGCCAGCAGCTCTCCTAGCGGGACCTACAATGAGCAGTTCTTC
TRBV30,-,-,TRBJ1-5,CAWTPGRGSNQPQHF,TGTGCCTGGACCCCGGGCAGGGGCAGCAATCAGCCCCAGCATTTT
TRBV6-2/TRBV6-3,-,-,TRBJ1-3,CASSPTQGGGNTIYF,TGTGCCAGCAGTCCAACGCAAGGGGGGGGAAACACCATATATTTT
TRBV4-1,TRBD2,many,TRBJ2-3,CASSQSGLGTSDYTDTQYF,TGCGCCAGCAGCCAGTCAGGGCTCGGGACTAGCGACTACACAGATACGCAGTATTTT
TRBV9,-,few,TRBJ2-3,CASSVFGTDTQYF,TGTGCCAGCAGCGTCTTTGGCACAGATACGCAGTATTTT
TRBV20-1,TRBD2,few,TRBJ2-7,CSAEGNLAGSSYEQYF,TGCAGTGCTGAGGGAAACCTAGCGGGCAGCTCCTACGAGCAGTACTTC
TRBV2,-,once,TRBJ2-2,CASSVVVGGGTGELFF,TGTGCCAGCAGTGTGGTTGTCGGGGGAGGCACCGGGGAGCTGTTTTTT
TRBV6-1,-,many,TRBJ2-1,CASSPGSEPSYNEQFF,TGTGCCAGCAGTCCCGGGAGCGAGCCCTCCTACAATGAGCAGTTCTTC
TRBV5-1,-,many,TRBJ1-2,CASSFGGPYTF,TGCGCCAGCAGCTTCGGGGGGCCCTACACCTTC
TRBV15,-,many,TRBJ2-3,CATKIQGTDTQYF,TGTGCCACCAAGATTCAAGGCACAGATACGCAGTATTTT
TRBV7-2,-,-,TRBJ2-7,CASSQDEYYEQYF,TGTGCCAGCAGCCAGGACGAGTACTACGAGCAGTACTTC
TRBV12-3/TRBV12-4,-,many,TRBJ2-1,CASSLARGSYNEQFF,TGTGCCAGCAGTTTAGCGCGCGGTTCCTACAATGAGCAGTTCTTC
TRBV20-1,TRBD2,-,TRBJ2-3,CSAVQGTTRTDTQYF,TGCAGTGCCGTACAAGGGACTACCCGCACAGATACGCAGTATTTT
TRBV12-3/TRBV12-4,TRBD1,many,TRBJ1-2,CASSLRDRTNYGYTF,TGTGCCAGCAGCCTTCGGGACAGGACTAACTATGGCTACACCTTC
TRBV6-5,-,-,TRBJ1-2,CASSYSNAGGYTF,TGTGCCAGCAGTTACTCGAATGCGGGTGGCTACACCTTC
TRBV6-1,TRBD1,many,TRBJ1-2,CASSKSSGTGHGYTF,TGTGCCAGCAGTAAATCATCCGGGACAGGGCATGGCTACACCTTC
TRBV19,TRBD1,few,TRBJ2-7,CASSPKGAHEQYF,TGTGCCAGTAGCCCCAAGGGGGCCCACGAGCAGTACTTC
TRBV7-2,-,many,TRBJ1-6,CASSPWASRSPLHF,TGTGCCAGCAGCCCCTGGGCCTCGCGGTCACCCCTCCACTTT
TRBV30,-,many,TRBJ1-6,CAWGGGNSPLHF,TGTGCCTGGGGAGGTGGCAATTCACCCCTCCACTTT
TRBV6-5,-,many,TRBJ1-1,CASSWTRTANTEAFF,TGTGCCAGCAGTTGGACCAGGACGGCGAACACTGAAGCTTTCTTT
TRBV27,-,few,TRBJ1-4,CASSLMRTTNEKLFF,TGTGCCAGCAGTTTAATGAGAACAACTAATGAAAAACTGTTTTTT
TRBV12-3/TRBV12-4,-,many,TRBJ2-3,CASSLSRTILELDTQYF,TGTGCCAGCAGTTTATCCCGGACTATACTCGAGCTAGATACGCAGTATTTT
TRBV30,-,many,TRBJ2-2,CAWALNTGELFF,TGTGCCTGGGCACTGAACACCGGGGAGCTGTTTTTT
TRBV5-6,TRBD2,-,TRBJ2-5,CASSPEGLAGKETQYF,TGTGCCAGCAGCCCCGAGGGACTAGCGGGAAAGGAGACCCAGTACTTC
TRBV13,TRBD1,-,TRBJ2-5,CASSEGTGSGETQYF,TGTGCCAGCAGCGAAGGGACAGGGTCGGGCGAGACCCAGTACTTC
TRBV20-1,-,many,TRBJ2-2,CSVQTNTGELFF,TGCAGTGTACAGACTAACACCGGGGAGCTGTTTTTT